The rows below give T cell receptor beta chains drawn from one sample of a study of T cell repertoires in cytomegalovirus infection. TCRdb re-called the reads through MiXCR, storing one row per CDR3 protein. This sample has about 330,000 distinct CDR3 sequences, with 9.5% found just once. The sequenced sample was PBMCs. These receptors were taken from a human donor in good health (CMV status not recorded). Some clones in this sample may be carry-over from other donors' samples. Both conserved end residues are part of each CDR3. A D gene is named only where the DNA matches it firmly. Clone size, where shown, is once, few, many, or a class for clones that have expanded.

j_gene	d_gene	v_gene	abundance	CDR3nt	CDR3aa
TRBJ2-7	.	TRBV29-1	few	TGCAGCGTTGCGACAGGTTCCTACGAGCAGTACTTC	CSVATGSYEQYF
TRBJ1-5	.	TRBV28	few	TGTGCCAGCAGTTCCGGACTTCCGGGCCCGGTCCAGCCCCAGCATTTT	CASSSGLPGPVQPQHF
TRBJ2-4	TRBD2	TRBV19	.	TGTGCCAGTAGTATAGATCCCTGGACTAGCTCAAGCAAAAACATTCAGTACTTC	CASSIDPWTSSSKNIQYF
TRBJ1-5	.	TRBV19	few	TGTGCCAGTAGTATGTCGTTCGGCCAGCCCCAGCATTTT	CASSMSFGQPQHF
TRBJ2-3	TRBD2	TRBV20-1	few	TGCAGTGCTAGTCATAGCGAGCTAGCGGGAGTCACAGATACGCAGTATTTT	CSASHSELAGVTDTQYF
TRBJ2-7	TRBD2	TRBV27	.	TGTGCCAGCAGTTTCTTGACTAGCGGGAGGACCCTCTACGAGCAGTACTTC	CASSFLTSGRTLYEQYF
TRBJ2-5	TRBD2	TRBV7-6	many	TGTGCCAGCAGCCCCGGACTAGCGGGAGGAACAGAGACCCAGTACTTC	CASSPGLAGGTETQYF
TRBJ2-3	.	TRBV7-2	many	TGTGCCAGCAGCTTCAAAGATACGCAGTATTTT	CASSFKDTQYF
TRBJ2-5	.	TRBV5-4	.	TGTGCCAGCAGCTTGCAAGGACAAGGAATACAAGAGACCCAGTACTTC	CASSLQGQGIQETQYF
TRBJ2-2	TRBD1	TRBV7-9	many	TGTGCCAGCAGCTCCCGGGACAGGGGGAACACCGGGGAGCTGTTTTTT	CASSSRDRGNTGELFF
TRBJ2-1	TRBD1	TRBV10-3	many	TGTGCCATCAGTTCCGGGACAGGGACTAATGAGCAGTTCTTC	CAISSGTGTNEQFF
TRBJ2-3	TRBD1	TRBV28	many	TGTGCCAGCAGTTCCGACAGGGGACCAGATACGCAGTATTTT	CASSSDRGPDTQYF
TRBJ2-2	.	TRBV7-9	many	TGTGCCAGCAGCCCTTGGGTGGGGAACACCGGGGAGCTGTTTTTT	CASSPWVGNTGELFF
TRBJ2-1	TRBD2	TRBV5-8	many	TGTGCCAGCAGCTTGTATGGACTAGCGGGAGGGCGCTCCTACAATGAGCAGTTCTTC	CASSLYGLAGGRSYNEQFF
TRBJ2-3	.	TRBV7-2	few	TGTGCCAGCAGCTCCGTCGTAAGGGTTAGGACAGATACGCAGTATTTT	CASSSVVRVRTDTQYF
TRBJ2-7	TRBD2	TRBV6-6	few	TGTGCCAGCAGTTACCCAAAATCTCTAGCGGACGAGCAGTACTTC	CASSYPKSLADEQYF
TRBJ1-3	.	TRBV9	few	TGTGCCAGCAGAGCCATGCCTGGAAACACCATATATTTT	CASRAMPGNTIYF
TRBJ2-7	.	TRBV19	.	TGTGCCAGTAGTATGGACATAGCCTACGAGCAGTACTTC	CASSMDIAYEQYF
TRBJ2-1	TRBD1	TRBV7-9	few	TGTGCCAGCAGCGACATCGACAGGGTGGGATACAATGAGCAGTTCTTC	CASSDIDRVGYNEQFF
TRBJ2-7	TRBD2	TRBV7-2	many	TGTGCCAGCAGCTTAAAATTACTCGTTGGGACTAGCGGGAGGGCCGTCGAGCAGTACTTC	CASSLKLLVGTSGRAVEQYF
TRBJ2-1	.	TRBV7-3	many	TGTGCCAGCAGCTTTGGGGGCACTGAGCAGTTCTTC	CASSFGGTEQFF
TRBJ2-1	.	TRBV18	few	TGTGCCAGCTCACCGGACCAATACAATGAGCAGTTCTTC	CASSPDQYNEQFF
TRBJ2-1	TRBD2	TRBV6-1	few	TGTGCCAGCAGAGAAGCGGGACTGGCCTACAATGAGCAGTTCTTC	CASREAGLAYNEQFF
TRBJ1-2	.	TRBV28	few	TGTGCCACCCTCTCCGTGAGCTACACCTTC	CATLSVSYTF
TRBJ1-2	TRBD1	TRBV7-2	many	TGTGCCAGCAGCCCAGGGACAGGGGACAATGGCTACACCTTC	CASSPGTGDNGYTF
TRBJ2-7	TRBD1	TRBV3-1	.	TGTGCCAGCAGCCAAAGGACAGGGTTGTACGAGCAGTACTTC	CASSQRTGLYEQYF
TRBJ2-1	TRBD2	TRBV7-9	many	TGTGCCAGCAGCTTATCTGGACTAGCTATCCATGAGCAGTTCTTC	CASSLSGLAIHEQFF
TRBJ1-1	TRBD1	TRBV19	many	TGTGCCAGTAGTATCAGGGACAGTTCGAACACTGAAGCTTTCTTT	CASSIRDSSNTEAFF
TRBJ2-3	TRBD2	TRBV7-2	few	TGTGCCAGCAGCTTAGAGGGCGGGGGAGCGGGGGGTTCCACAGATACGCAGTATTTT	CASSLEGGGAGGSTDTQYF
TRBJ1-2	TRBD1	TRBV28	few	TGTGCCAGCAGTAGAGGACAGGGCCTAGGAGGTGGCTACACCTTC	CASSRGQGLGGGYTF
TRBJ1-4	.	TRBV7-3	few	TGTGCCAGCAGCGGAACCGGGAGTATACCTGAAAAACTGTTTTTT	CASSGTGSIPEKLFF
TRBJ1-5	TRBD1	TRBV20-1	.	TGCAGTGGGAAGGGGGCGAACAATCAGCCCCAGCATTTT	CSGKGANNQPQHF
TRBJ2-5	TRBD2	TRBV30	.	TGTGCCTGGAGTATTCGAAGCGGGAAGGTTAGCGGGACCCAGTACTTC	CAWSIRSGKVSGTQYF
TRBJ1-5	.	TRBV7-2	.	TGTGCCAGCAGCCCGGGACGACTCAATCAGCCCCAGCATTTT	CASSPGRLNQPQHF
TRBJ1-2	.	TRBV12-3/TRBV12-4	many	TGTGCCAGCAGTTTGTCTATACGGGACCGAGGCGGATATGGCTACACCTTC	CASSLSIRDRGGYGYTF
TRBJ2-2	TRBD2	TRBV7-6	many	TGTGCCAGCAGCGGGAGTAGCGGGATTACCGGGGAGCTGTTTTTT	CASSGSSGITGELFF
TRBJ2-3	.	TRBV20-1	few	TGCAGTGCTAGAGAAAGCACAGATACGCAGTATTTT	CSARESTDTQYF
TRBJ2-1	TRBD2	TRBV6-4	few	TGTGCCAGCAGTGAGCGGGGGGATAACAATGAGCAGTTCTTC	CASSERGDNNEQFF
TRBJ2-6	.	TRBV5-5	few	TGTGCCAGCAGCTCTCTGGGCTCTGGGGCCAACGTCCTGACTTTC	CASSSLGSGANVLTF
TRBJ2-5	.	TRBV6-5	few	TGTGCCAGCAGTTACTCCGGGATCGAAGAGACCCAGTACTTC	CASSYSGIEETQYF
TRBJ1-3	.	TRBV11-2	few	TGTGCCAGCAGCAGTGCCGTGTCAGGGTACTCGGGAAACACCATATATTTT	CASSSAVSGYSGNTIYF
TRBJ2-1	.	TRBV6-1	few	TGTGCCAGCAGTTATGCCAGCGGCAATGAGCAGTTCTTC	CASSYASGNEQFF
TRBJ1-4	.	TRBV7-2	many	TGTGCCAGCAGCCCATCTCCCAGGGGCAATGAAAAACTGTTTTTT	CASSPSPRGNEKLFF
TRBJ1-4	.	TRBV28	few	TGTGCCAGCAGTTTATTCGGGGGCGACGAGGGTGAAAAACTGTTTTTT	CASSLFGGDEGEKLFF
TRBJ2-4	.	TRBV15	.	TGTGCCACCAGCAGTCCGGAGTTGGAAAGCATTCAGTACTTC	CATSSPELESIQYF
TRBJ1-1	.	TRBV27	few	TGTGCCAGCGGAAAAAACGGCCGCAACACTGAAGCTTTCTTT	CASGKNGRNTEAFF
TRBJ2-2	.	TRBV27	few	TGTGCCAGCAGTTCCACCGGGGAGCTGTTTTTT	CASSSTGELFF
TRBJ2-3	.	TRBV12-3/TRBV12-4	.	TGTGCCAGCACCCCACAGATTGGTACGCAGTATTTT	CASTPQIGTQYF
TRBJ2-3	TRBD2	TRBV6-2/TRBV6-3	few	TGTGCCAGCAGTTCCCCGGGACTAGCGGGAATTCAAACGCAGTATTTT	CASSSPGLAGIQTQYF
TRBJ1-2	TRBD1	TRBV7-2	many	TGTGCCAGCAGCCCCGACAGGGACTATGGCTACACCTTC	CASSPDRDYGYTF
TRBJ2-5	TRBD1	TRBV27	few	TGTGCCAGCGGAACGTACAGGGGCCGCCGAGAGACCCAGTACTTC	CASGTYRGRRETQYF
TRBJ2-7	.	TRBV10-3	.	TGTGCCATCAGTGGGGATAGCGGAGCCTACGAGCAGTACTTC	CAISGDSGAYEQYF
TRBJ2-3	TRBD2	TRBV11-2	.	TGTGCCAGCAGCTGGAGAGGGGTAGCGGGAGCAAGCACAGATACGCAGTATTTT	CASSWRGVAGASTDTQYF
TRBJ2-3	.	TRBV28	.	TGTGCCAGTAGTTCACCCTTTACGGACAGCACAGATACGCAGTATTTT	CASSSPFTDSTDTQYF